A selection of T cell receptor beta chains follows, all from one sample in a study of CD8 T cells in ankylosing spondylitis. One entry per CDR3 protein, called by TCRdb with MiXCR from the 5' RACE reads. The sample lists roughly 120,000 distinct CDR3 sequences; roughly 13% were seen once. The material sequenced was blood, either unsorted or a sorted T cell fraction (not recorded which). The receptors here all came from a female donor with ankylosing spondylitis or in good health (not recorded which). The CDR3 runs from the conserved cysteine through the conserved F or W. The D gene is left open where the match is weak. Clone size is stated in some rows and not others, as once, few, many or a class when expanded.

V gene,D gene,clone size,J gene,CDR3 protein,CDR3 DNA
TRBV3-1,TRBD2,many,TRBJ2-1,CASSLGTSWNEQFF,TGTGCCAGCAGCCTCGGGACTAGCTGGAATGAGCAGTTCTTC
TRBV28,TRBD2,few,TRBJ2-2,CASSAFPGLVNPGELFF,TGTGCCAGCAGTGCCTTCCCGGGACTAGTTAATCCCGGGGAGCTGTTTTTT
TRBV4-2,-,few,TRBJ2-2,CASSQEGGLAIAGELFF,TGTGCCAGCAGCCAAGAAGGAGGGCTAGCGATCGCCGGGGAGCTGTTTTTT
TRBV5-5,-,-,TRBJ2-1,CASSLWRPADEQFF,TGTGCCAGCAGCTTGTGGCGGCCCGCGGATGAGCAGTTCTTC
TRBV9,TRBD2,few,TRBJ2-3,CASADSGGAIDTQYF,TGTGCCAGCGCGGATAGCGGGGGGGCAATAGATACGCAGTATTTT
TRBV20-1,TRBD2,few,TRBJ2-1,CSVYLAGFNEQFF,TGCAGTGTTTATCTAGCGGGGTTCAATGAGCAGTTCTTC
TRBV6-6,TRBD1,-,TRBJ2-1,CASSYPGTGGNEQFF,TGTGCCAGCAGTTACCCAGGGACAGGGGGCAATGAGCAGTTCTTC
TRBV9,-,-,TRBJ2-1,CASSGGWTETYNEQFF,TGTGCCAGCAGCGGTGGTTGGACAGAGACCTACAATGAGCAGTTCTTC
TRBV5-5,-,few,TRBJ2-3,CASSLYSARETDTQYF,TGTGCCAGCAGCTTGTATAGCGCAAGGGAGACAGATACGCAGTATTTT
TRBV20-1,-,-,TRBJ1-2,CSAGDGATHGYTF,TGCAGTGCCGGGGACGGAGCAACCCATGGCTACACCTTC
TRBV5-1,TRBD2,many,TRBJ2-3,CASSTTSGTDTQYF,TGCGCCAGCAGCACGACTAGCGGCACAGATACGCAGTATTTT
TRBV6-1,TRBD2,-,TRBJ2-3,CASHGLAADTQYF,TGTGCCAGCCATGGACTAGCAGCAGATACGCAGTATTTT
TRBV4-2,-,many,TRBJ2-1,CASSPDLPGTYNEQFF,TGTGCCAGCAGCCCGGACTTGCCGGGGACCTACAATGAGCAGTTCTTC
TRBV12-3/TRBV12-4,-,many,TRBJ2-1,CASRGDSRDEQFF,TGTGCCAGCAGGGGGGACTCGAGGGATGAGCAGTTCTTC
TRBV28,-,many,TRBJ2-2,CASSLARNTGELFF,TGTGCCAGCAGTTTAGCCAGGAACACCGGGGAGCTGTTTTTT
TRBV6-4,TRBD1,-,TRBJ1-5,CASPRGRNQPQHF,TGTGCCAGCCCCAGGGGGCGAAATCAGCCCCAGCATTTT
TRBV20-1,TRBD1,few,TRBJ2-5,CSAQGGDRGSKETQYF,TGCAGTGCCCAAGGGGGGGACAGGGGATCCAAAGAGACCCAGTACTTC
TRBV28,-,-,TRBJ1-6,CASSLRVRTAPLHF,TGTGCCAGCAGTTTGAGGGTTCGGACAGCCCCCCTCCACTTT
TRBV20-1,-,-,TRBJ2-7,CSARQGLYEQYF,TGCAGTGCTAGACAGGGTCTCTACGAGCAGTACTTC
TRBV29-1,TRBD1,many,TRBJ1-2,CSVADREGYGYTF,TGCAGCGTTGCGGACAGGGAGGGCTATGGCTACACCTTC
TRBV7-3,-,few,TRBJ2-2,CASSLSGGNTGELFF,TGTGCCAGCAGCTTAAGTGGGGGGAACACCGGGGAGCTGTTTTTT
TRBV28,-,many,TRBJ1-6,CASSLTGSYNSPLHF,TGTGCCAGCAGTTTAACAGGATCCTATAATTCACCCCTCCACTTT
TRBV6-1,TRBD1,many,TRBJ1-6,CATGQGRDNSPLHF,TGTGCCACCGGACAGGGGCGAGATAATTCACCCCTCCACTTT
TRBV5-5,-,few,TRBJ1-3,CASSLIGNSGNTIYF,TGTGCCAGCAGCTTGATCGGGAACTCTGGAAACACCATATATTTT
TRBV18,-,few,TRBJ2-1,CASSPRPADNEQFF,TGTGCCAGCTCACCCCGACCAGCGGACAATGAGCAGTTCTTC
TRBV5-1,TRBD2,many,TRBJ2-1,CASSSGTSARGVEQFF,TGCGCCAGCAGCTCAGGGACTAGCGCCAGAGGGGTGGAGCAGTTCTTC
TRBV3-1,TRBD2,many,TRBJ2-5,CASSTRLAGEGTQYF,TGTGCCAGCAGCACCCGACTAGCGGGAGAAGGGACCCAGTACTTC
TRBV28,TRBD2,-,TRBJ2-3,CASRTSGGVVDTQYF,TGTGCCAGCAGGACTAGCGGGGGGGTGGTAGATACGCAGTATTTT
TRBV28,TRBD2,-,TRBJ2-7,CASSRGLAGGRGDEQYF,TGTGCCAGCAGCCGAGGACTAGCGGGGGGGCGGGGTGACGAGCAGTACTTC
TRBV6-1,-,-,TRBJ2-2,CASSESYTGELFF,TGTGCCAGCAGTGAATCATACACCGGGGAGCTGTTTTTT
TRBV12-3/TRBV12-4,-,few,TRBJ2-7,CASSFWGAFNEQYF,TGTGCCAGCAGTTTTTGGGGGGCCTTTAACGAGCAGTACTTC
TRBV7-6,TRBD2,few,TRBJ2-7,CASSFGLAGSYEQYF,TGTGCCAGCAGCTTTGGACTAGCGGGGAGCTACGAGCAGTACTTC
TRBV12-3/TRBV12-4,-,few,TRBJ2-2,CASSLRSPPLTGELFF,TGTGCCAGCAGTTTACGGAGTCCTCCCCTCACCGGGGAGCTGTTTTTT
TRBV20-1,-,many,TRBJ1-4,CSAREDGYEKLFF,TGCAGTGCTAGAGAGGACGGGTATGAAAAACTGTTTTTT
TRBV20-1,TRBD1,many,TRBJ1-5,CSALDRGLVMNQPQHF,TGCAGTGCTTTGGACAGGGGGCTCGTAATGAATCAGCCCCAGCATTTT
TRBV20-1,-,few,TRBJ2-7,CSARVGEGSGNMYF,-
TRBV9,TRBD2,-,TRBJ2-5,CASSPGTSGGPETQYF,TGTGCCAGCAGCCCTGGGACTAGCGGGGGGCCAGAGACCCAGTACTTC
TRBV30,TRBD1,few,TRBJ2-5,CAWSYDRGETQYF,TGTGCCTGGAGCTACGACAGGGGAGAGACCCAGTACTTC
TRBV7-9,TRBD2,few,TRBJ2-3,CASRRGDTDTQYF,TGTGCCAGCAGACGGGGGGACACAGATACGCAGTATTTT
TRBV10-2,-,many,TRBJ1-3,CASSEVLGSGNTIYF,TGCGCCAGCAGTGAAGTCCTCGGCTCTGGAAACACCATATATTTT
TRBV28,TRBD2,-,TRBJ2-4,CASSFLSGRLPNIQYF,TGTGCCAGCAGCTTTCTCAGCGGGAGGCTCCCAAACATTCAGTACTTC
TRBV5-1,-,few,TRBJ2-7,CASSLLPGETYEQYF,TGCGCCAGCAGCCTACTTCCAGGGGAAACCTACGAGCAGTACTTC
TRBV28,TRBD1,-,TRBJ2-4,CASSPGIQGARAKNIQYF,TGTGCCAGCAGTCCGGGAATTCAGGGGGCGCGTGCCAAAAACATTCAGTACTTC
TRBV6-1,-,few,TRBJ2-1,CASSPRRYNEQFF,TGTGCCAGCAGTCCCCGGAGATACAATGAGCAGTTCTTC
TRBV10-3,TRBD1,few,TRBJ1-2,CAISAQGQDGYTF,TGTGCCATCAGTGCACAGGGGCAGGATGGCTACACCTTC
TRBV5-1,TRBD2,-,TRBJ2-2,CASSLATSVNGELFF,TGCGCCAGCAGCTTGGCCACTAGCGTTAACGGGGAGCTGTTTTTT
TRBV19,-,many,TRBJ2-3,CASSIDESTDTQYF,TGTGCCAGTAGTATAGATGAGAGCACAGATACGCAGTATTTT
TRBV7-6,-,few,TRBJ2-2,CASSLRESGELFF,TGTGCCAGCAGCTTAAGGGAGTCCGGGGAGCTGTTTTTT
TRBV12-3/TRBV12-4,TRBD2,-,TRBJ2-1,CASSLPLAGGYNEQFF,TGTGCCAGCAGTCTCCCACTAGCGGGAGGTTACAATGAGCAGTTCTTC
TRBV2,-,few,TRBJ2-1,CASLQANEQFF,TGTGCCAGTCTACAGGCCAATGAGCAGTTCTTC
TRBV7-9,-,many,TRBJ1-1,CASSAKGTEAFF,TGTGCCAGCAGCGCAAAGGGCACTGAAGCTTTCTTT
TRBV6-5,TRBD1,-,TRBJ1-6,CASSYAPLGQGSSPLHF,TGTGCCAGCAGTTACGCTCCCCTGGGACAGGGCAGTTCACCCCTCCACTTT
TRBV5-1,TRBD2,-,TRBJ2-3,CASSQQGLAGVDAQYF,TGCGCCAGCAGCCAACAGGGACTAGCGGGAGTAGATGCGCAGTATTTT
TRBV24-1,-,many,TRBJ2-2,CATSDTDHNTGELFF,TGTGCCACCAGCGATACTGACCACAACACCGGGGAGCTGTTTTTT